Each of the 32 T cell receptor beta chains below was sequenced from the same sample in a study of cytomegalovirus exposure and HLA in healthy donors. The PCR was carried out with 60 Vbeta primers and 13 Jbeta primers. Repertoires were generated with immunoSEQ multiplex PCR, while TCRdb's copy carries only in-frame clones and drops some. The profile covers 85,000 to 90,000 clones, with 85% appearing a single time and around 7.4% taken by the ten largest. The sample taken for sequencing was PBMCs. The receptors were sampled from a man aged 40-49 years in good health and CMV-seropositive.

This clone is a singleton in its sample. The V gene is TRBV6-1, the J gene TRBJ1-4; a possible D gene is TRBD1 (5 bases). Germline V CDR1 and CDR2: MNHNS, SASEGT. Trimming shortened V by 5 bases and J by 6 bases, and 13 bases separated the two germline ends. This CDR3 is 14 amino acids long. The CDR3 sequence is CASSSRGGDEKLFF. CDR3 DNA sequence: TGTGCCAGCAGTTCTAGGGGCGGGGATGAAAAACTGTTTTTT.

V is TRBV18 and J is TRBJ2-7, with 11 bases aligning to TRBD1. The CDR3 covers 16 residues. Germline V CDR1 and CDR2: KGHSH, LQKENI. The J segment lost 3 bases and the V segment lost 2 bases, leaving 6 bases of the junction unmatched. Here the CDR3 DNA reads TGTGCCAGCTCACCAGGGCGGGGGACAGGGGGCTACGAGCAGTACTTC. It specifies CASSPGRGTGGYEQYF.

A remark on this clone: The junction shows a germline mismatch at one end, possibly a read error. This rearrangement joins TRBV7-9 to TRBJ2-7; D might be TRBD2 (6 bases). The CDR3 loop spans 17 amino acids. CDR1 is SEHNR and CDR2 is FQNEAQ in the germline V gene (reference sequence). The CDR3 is CSSSLASQGRGGDEQYF. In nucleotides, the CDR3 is TGTTCCAGCAGCTTAGCTTCCCAGGGAAGGGGAGGAGACGAGCAGTACTTC.

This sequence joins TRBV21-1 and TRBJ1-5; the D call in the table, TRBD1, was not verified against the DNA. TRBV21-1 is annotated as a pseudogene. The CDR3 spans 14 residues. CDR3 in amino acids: CASSKMTGYQPQHF. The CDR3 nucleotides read TGTGCCAGCAGCAAAATGACAGGCTATCAGCCCCAGCATTTT.

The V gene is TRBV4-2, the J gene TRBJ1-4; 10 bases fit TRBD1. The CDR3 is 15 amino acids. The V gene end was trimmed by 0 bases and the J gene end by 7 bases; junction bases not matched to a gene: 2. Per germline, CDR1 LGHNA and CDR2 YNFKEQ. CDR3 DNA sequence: TGTGCCAGCAGCCAAGAGGGACAGGGGACTGAAAAACTGTTTTTT. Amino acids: CASSQEGQGTEKLFF.

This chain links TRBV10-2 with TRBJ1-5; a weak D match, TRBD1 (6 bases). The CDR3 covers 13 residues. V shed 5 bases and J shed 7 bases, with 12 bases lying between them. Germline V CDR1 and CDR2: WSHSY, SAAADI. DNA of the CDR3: TGCGCCAGCAGTTGGGGGGGCCCGCAGCCCCAGCATTTT. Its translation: CASSWGGPQPQHF.

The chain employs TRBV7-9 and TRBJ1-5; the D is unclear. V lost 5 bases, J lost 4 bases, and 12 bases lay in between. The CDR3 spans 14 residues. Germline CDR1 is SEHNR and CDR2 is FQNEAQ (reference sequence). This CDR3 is CASSPSGDNQPQHF. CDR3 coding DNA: TGTGCCAGCAGCCCATCCGGGGATAATCAGCCCCAGCATTTT. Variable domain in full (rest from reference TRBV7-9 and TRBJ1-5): DTGVSQNPRHKITKRGQNVTFRCDPISEHNRLYWYRQTLGQGPEFLTYFQNEAQLEKSRLLSDRFSAERPKGSFSTLEIQRTEQGDSAMYLCASSPSGDNQPQHFGDGTRLSIL.

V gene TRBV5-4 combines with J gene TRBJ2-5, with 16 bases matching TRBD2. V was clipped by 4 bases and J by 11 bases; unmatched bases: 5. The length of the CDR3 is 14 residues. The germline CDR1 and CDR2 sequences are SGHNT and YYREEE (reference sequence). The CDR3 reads CASSKGLAGGPQYF. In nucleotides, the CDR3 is TGTGCCAGCAGCAAGGGACTAGCGGGGGGGCCTCAGTACTTC.

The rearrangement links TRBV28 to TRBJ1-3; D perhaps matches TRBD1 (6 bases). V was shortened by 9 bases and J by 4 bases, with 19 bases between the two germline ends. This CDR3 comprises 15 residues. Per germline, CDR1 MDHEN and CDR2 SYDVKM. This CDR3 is CASYGGAGPGNTIYF. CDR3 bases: TGTGCCAGTTATGGGGGGGCAGGGCCGGGAAACACCATATATTTT.

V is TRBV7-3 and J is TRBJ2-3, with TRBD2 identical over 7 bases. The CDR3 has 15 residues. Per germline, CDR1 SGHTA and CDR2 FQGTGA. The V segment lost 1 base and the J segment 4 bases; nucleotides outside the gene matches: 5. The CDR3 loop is CASSLREGRADTQYF. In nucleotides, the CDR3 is TGTGCCAGCAGCTTAAGGGAGGGCCGCGCAGATACGCAGTATTTT.

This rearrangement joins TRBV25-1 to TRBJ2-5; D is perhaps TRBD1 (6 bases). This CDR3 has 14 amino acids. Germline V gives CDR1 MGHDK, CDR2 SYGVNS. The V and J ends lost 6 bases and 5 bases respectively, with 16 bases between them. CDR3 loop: CASSLSRTGETQYF. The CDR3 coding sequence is TGTGCCAGCAGCTTGTCCCGCACAGGGGAGACCCAGTACTTC.

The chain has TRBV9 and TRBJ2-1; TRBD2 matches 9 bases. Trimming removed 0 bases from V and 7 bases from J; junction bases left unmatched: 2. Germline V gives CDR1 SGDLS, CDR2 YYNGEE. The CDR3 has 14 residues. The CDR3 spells CASSVATSGNEQFF. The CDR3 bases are TGTGCCAGCAGCGTAGCTACTAGCGGGAATGAGCAGTTCTTC.

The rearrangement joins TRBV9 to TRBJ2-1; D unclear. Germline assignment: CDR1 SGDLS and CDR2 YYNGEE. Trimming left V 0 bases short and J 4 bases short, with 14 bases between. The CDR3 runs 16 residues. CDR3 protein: CASSVASRDKYNEQFF. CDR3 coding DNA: TGTGCCAGCAGCGTAGCTTCAAGAGACAAATACAATGAGCAGTTCTTC.

In DNA form, the CDR3 reads TGTGCCAGCAGTTTATCAGGGGGGGAGCAGTACTTC. Residues: CASSLSGGEQYF. The chain recombines TRBV28 with TRBJ2-7, with D maybe TRBD1 (7 bases). V gave up 1 base and J gave up 7 bases, with 8 bases separating them. The CDR3 is 12 residues long. Germline values: CDR1 MDHEN, CDR2 SYDVKM.

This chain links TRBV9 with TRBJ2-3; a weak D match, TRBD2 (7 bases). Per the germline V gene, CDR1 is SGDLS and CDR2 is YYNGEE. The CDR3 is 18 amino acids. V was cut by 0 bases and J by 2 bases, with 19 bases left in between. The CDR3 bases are TGTGCCAGCAGCGTAGGTCGGGGGGCCCCGGGGGTCACAGATACGCAGTATTTT. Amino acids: CASSVGRGAPGVTDTQYF.

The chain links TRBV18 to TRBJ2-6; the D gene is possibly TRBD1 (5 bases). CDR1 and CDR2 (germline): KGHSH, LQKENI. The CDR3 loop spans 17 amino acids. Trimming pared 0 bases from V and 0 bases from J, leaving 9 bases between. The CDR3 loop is CASSPPNRHSGANVLTF. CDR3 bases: TGTGCCAGCTCACCACCGAACAGGCACTCTGGGGCCAACGTCCTGACTTTC.

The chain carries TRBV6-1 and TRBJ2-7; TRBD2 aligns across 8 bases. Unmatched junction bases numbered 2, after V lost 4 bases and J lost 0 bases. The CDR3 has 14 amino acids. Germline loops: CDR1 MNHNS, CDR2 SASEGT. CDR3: CASSAGLASYEQYF. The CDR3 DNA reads TGTGCCAGCAGTGCCGGACTAGCCTCCTACGAGCAGTACTTC.

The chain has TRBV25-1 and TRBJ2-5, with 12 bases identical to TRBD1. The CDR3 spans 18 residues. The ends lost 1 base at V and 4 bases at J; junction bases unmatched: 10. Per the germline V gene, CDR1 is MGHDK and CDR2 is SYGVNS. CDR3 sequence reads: CASSELVWDRGRGETQYF. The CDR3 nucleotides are TGTGCCAGCAGTGAATTGGTATGGGACAGGGGGCGCGGAGAGACCCAGTACTTC.

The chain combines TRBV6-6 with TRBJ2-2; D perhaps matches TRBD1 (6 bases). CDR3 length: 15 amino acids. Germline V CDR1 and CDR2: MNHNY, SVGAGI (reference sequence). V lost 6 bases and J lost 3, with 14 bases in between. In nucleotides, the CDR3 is TGTGCCAGCAGGGGGGTGGGGGCCGACACCGGGGAGCTGTTTTTT. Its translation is CASRGVGADTGELFF.

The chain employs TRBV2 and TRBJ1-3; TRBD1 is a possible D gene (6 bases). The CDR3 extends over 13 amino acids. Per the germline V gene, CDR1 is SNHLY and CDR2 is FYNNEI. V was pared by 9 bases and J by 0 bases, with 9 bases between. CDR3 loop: CASQGTSGNTIYF. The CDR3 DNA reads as TGTGCCAGTCAGGGGACCTCTGGAAACACCATATATTTT.

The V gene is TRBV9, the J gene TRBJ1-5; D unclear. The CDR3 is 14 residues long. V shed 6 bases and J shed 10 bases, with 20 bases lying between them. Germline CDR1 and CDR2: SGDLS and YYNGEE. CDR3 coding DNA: TGTGCCAGCAACCCACCGGGTGTGATTCAACCCCAGCATTTT. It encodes CASNPPGVIQPQHF.

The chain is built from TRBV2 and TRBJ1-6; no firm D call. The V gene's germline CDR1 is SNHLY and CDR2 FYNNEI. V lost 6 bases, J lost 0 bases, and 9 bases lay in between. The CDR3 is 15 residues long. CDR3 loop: CASRAGSSYNSPLHF. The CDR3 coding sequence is TGTGCCAGCAGGGCTGGGAGCTCCTATAATTCACCCCTCCACTTT.

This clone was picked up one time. The CDR3 DNA is TGTGCCACCAGCAGAGAATGGGCAGGGGGAACAACTAATGAAAAACTGTTTTTT. Its protein product is CATSREWAGGTTNEKLFF. The chain uses TRBV15 and TRBJ1-4, with 7 bases fitting TRBD1. Looked up from germline, CDR1 is LNHNV and CDR2 is YYDKDF (reference sequence). CDR3 size: 18 residues. V lost 0 bases to trimming and J lost 0 bases; unmatched junction nucleotides: 7.

The CDR3 DNA follows: TGTGCCAGCAGCGAAAGAGCGAGCGCCAGCCACGAGCAGTACTTC. It encodes CASSERASASHEQYF. V usage is TRBV7-2 and J usage is TRBJ2-7; no firm D call. The CDR3 length is 15 residues. The germline V and J ends were trimmed by 5 bases and 5 bases, with 19 bases remaining between them. Per the germline V gene, CDR1 is SGHTA and CDR2 is FQGNSA.

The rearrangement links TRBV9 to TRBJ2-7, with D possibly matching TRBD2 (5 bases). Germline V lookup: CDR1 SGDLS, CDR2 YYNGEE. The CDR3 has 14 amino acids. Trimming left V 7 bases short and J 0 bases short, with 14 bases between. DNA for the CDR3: TGTGCCAGCTCCGAGAAACTAGACTCCTACGAGCAGTACTTC. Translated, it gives CASSEKLDSYEQYF.

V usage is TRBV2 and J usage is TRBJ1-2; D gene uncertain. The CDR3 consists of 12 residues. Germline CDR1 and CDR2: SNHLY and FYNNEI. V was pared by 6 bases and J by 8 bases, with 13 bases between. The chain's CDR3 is CASSYDPGGYTF. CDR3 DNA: TGTGCCAGCAGCTATGACCCGGGAGGCTACACCTTC.

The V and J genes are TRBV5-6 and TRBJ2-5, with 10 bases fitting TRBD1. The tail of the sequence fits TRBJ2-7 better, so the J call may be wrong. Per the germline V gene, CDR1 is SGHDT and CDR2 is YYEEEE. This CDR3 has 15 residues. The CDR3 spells CASSSGQGGPYEQYF. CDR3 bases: TGTGCCAGCAGCTCCGGACAGGGGGGCCCCTACGAGCAGTACTTC.

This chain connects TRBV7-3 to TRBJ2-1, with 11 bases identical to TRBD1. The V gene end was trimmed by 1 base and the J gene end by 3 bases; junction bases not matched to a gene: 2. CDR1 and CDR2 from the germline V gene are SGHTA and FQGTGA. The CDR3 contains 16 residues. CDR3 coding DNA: TGTGCCAGCAGCTTAAGTGGGACAGGGGGCTACAATGAGCAGTTCTTC. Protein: CASSLSGTGGYNEQFF.

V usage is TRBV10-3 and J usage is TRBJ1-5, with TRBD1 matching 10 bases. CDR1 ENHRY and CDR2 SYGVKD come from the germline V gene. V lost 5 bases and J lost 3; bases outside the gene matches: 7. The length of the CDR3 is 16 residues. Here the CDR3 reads CAISLGTGDYNQPQHF. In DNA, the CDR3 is TGTGCCATCAGTCTAGGGACAGGGGACTACAATCAGCCCCAGCATTTT.

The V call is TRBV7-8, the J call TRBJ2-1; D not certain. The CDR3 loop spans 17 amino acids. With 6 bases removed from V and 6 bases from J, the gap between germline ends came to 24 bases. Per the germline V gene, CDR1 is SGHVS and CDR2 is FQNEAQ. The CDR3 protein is CASSPPRRQAAGNEQFF. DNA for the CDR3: TGTGCCAGCAGTCCACCCCGCCGCCAGGCCGCCGGCAATGAGCAGTTCTTC. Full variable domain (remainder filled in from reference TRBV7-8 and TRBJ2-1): GAGVSQSPRYKVAKRGQDVALRCDPISGHVSLFWYQQALGQGPEFLTYFQNEAQLDKSGLPSDRFFAERPEGSVSTLKIQRTQQEDSAVYLCASSPPRRQAAGNEQFFGPGTRLTVL.

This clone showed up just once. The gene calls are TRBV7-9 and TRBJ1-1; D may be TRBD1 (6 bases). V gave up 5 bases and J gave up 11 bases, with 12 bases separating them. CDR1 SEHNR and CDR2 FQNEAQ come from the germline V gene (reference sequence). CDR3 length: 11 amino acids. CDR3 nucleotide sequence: TGTGCCAGCAGCGTACAGGGTCGCGCTTTCTTT. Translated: CASSVQGRAFF. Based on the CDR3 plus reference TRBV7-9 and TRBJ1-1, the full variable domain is DTGVSQNPRHKITKRGQNVTFRCDPISEHNRLYWYRQTLGQGPEFLTYFQNEAQLEKSRLLSDRFSAERPKGSFSTLEIQRTEQGDSAMYLCASSVQGRAFFGQGTRLTVV.

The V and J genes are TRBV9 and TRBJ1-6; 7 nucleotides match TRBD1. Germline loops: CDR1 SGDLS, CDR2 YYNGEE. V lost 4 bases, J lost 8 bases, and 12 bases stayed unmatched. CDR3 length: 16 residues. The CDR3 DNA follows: TGTGCCAGCAGCACCTCCGCCGGGACAGCGTATTCACCCCTCCACTTT. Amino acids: CASSTSAGTAYSPLHF.